This passage covers 29 T cell receptor beta chains from one sample sequenced in a study of CD8+ T cells in alopecia areata. Treatment denoted: oral pan-JAK inhibitor, 5-10 mg twice daily. Reverse transcribed after extraction, RNA yielded cDNA as the sequencing template. The protocol was immunoSEQ multiplex PCR, while the TCRdb copy is restricted to in-frame clones and leaves out a portion. The data hold under 150,000 clones, with less than 60% observed a single time. The source was CD4+ T cells sorted from blood, collected at week 24, from a patient treated with tofacitinib. The receptors come from a human donor with alopecia areata.

V and J are TRBV18 and TRBJ2-6; D remains ambiguous. Germline V gene data show CDR1 as KGHSH and CDR2 as LQKENI. V lost 2 bases, J lost 4 bases, and 12 bases lay in between. The CDR3 contains 16 residues. The CDR3 DNA reads TGTGCCAGCTCACCATTCGACGCTGGCGGGGCCAACGTCCTGACTTTC. Translating gives CASSPFDAGGANVLTF.

The genes are TRBV5-1 and TRBJ1-1, with unresolved D. The V gene's germline CDR1 is SGHRS and CDR2 YFSETQ. This CDR3 is 15 amino acids long. Trimming stripped 4 bases from V and 4 bases from J, with 17 bases between. The CDR3 DNA follows: TGCGCCAGCAGCCCGCTGGCAGAGAGTGCCACTGAAGCTTTCTTT. It yields the protein CASSPLAESATEAFF.

The chain has TRBV30 and TRBJ1-6; D perhaps matches TRBD1 (5 bases). Trimming removed 0 bases at V and 6 bases at J, with 15 bases between. The length of the CDR3 is 16 residues. Looked up from germline, CDR1 is GTSNPN and CDR2 is SVGIG (reference sequence). CDR3 in amino acids: CAWSVGTGAINSPLHF. The CDR3 nucleotides are TGTGCCTGGAGTGTAGGTACTGGGGCCATTAATTCACCCCTCCACTTT.

There are a few counts of this clone. This chain joins TRBV21-1 and TRBJ1-1. TRBV21-1 is labeled a pseudogene. The CDR3 spans 15 residues. The CDR3 is CASSTQGGKYTEAFF. Written as DNA, the CDR3 is TGTGCCAGCAGCACGCAGGGGGGGAAGTACACTGAAGCTTTCTTT.

This clone is a singleton in its sample. This chain joins TRBV6-6 and TRBJ1-2; D is unclear. The CDR3 has 12 residues. Trimming took 2 bases from V and 1 from J, leaving 2 bases between them. The germline gives CDR1 MNHNY, CDR2 SVGAGI (reference sequence). CDR3 bases: TGTGCCAGCAGTTACGATAACTATGGCTACACCTTC. It specifies CASSYDNYGYTF.

Comment on this clone: This CDR3 is also generated by other DNA sequences in the sample. The J gene is TRBJ1-1, the V gene TRBV29-1, with TRBD1 matching over 9 bases. The germline V gene has CDR1 SQVTM and CDR2 ANQGSEA. The CDR3 extends over 13 amino acids. After removal of 7 bases from V and 0 bases from J, the junction contained 3 bases not matched to a gene. The CDR3 sequence: CSARTGVNTEAFF. The CDR3 DNA is TGCAGCGCTAGGACAGGGGTGAACACTGAAGCTTTCTTT.

This clone was observed a single time. This chain joins TRBV4-3 and TRBJ1-6, with no clear D. Germline V gene sequence: CDR1 LGHNA, CDR2 YSLEER. This CDR3 region has 13 residues. V lost 3 bases and J lost 11, with 11 bases in between. The CDR3, as DNA: TGCGCCAGCAGCCATGACCGTGGGACACCCCTCCACTTT. Amino acid sequence: CASSHDRGTPLHF.

The V call is TRBV29-1, the J call TRBJ1-1; 11 bases match TRBD1. The V and J ends lost 5 bases and 4 bases, in that order; junction bases with no gene match: 6. In germline, CDR1 is SQVTM, CDR2 ANQGSEA. CDR3 length equals 14 residues. This CDR3 reads CSVFRTGGRTEAFF. The DNA for the CDR3 is TGCAGCGTTTTCAGGACAGGGGGCCGCACTGAAGCTTTCTTT.

This chain joins TRBV29-1 and TRBJ2-6; D not resolved. CDR1 and CDR2 from the germline V gene are SQVTM and ANQGSEA. This CDR3 comprises 13 residues. Trimming took 3 bases from V and 4 from J, leaving 7 bases between them. The CDR3 sequence is CSVDRLGANVLTF. CDR3 sequence (DNA): TGCAGCGTTGACCGGCTGGGGGCCAACGTCCTGACTTTC.

V gene TRBV7-3 combines with J gene TRBJ1-1; no definite D call. CDR1 and CDR2 (germline): SGHTA, FQGTGA. The V gene lost 1 base and the J gene lost 0 bases, with 9 bases spanning the gap. CDR3 length: 15 amino acids. The CDR3 DNA reads as TGTGCCAGCAGCTTAAGTGCCGGACTGAACACTGAAGCTTTCTTT. Translating gives CASSLSAGLNTEAFF. The full variable domain, in which reference TRBV7-3 and TRBJ1-1 provide the parts outside the CDR3, is GAGVSQTPSNKVTEKGKYVELRCDPISGHTALYWYRQSLGQGPEFLIYFQGTGAADDSGLPNDRFFAVRPEGSVSTLKIQRTERGDSAVYLCASSLSAGLNTEAFFGQGTRLTVV.

The chain carries TRBV7-2 and TRBJ2-5; 12 bases are shared with TRBD2. The CDR3 has 14 residues. After removal of 5 bases from V and 5 bases from J, the junction contained 3 bases not matched to a gene. CDR1 and CDR2 (germline): SGHTA, FQGNSA. This chain's CDR3 is CASSIGTSGETQYF. In DNA form, the CDR3 reads TGTGCCAGCAGCATTGGGACTAGCGGGGAGACCCAGTACTTC.

This chain connects TRBV7-9 to TRBJ2-5; the D is unclear. The CDR3 covers 12 residues. Trimming removed 3 bases at V and 5 bases at J, with 7 bases between. Germline V gene sequence: CDR1 SEHNR, CDR2 FQNEAQ (reference sequence). The CDR3 region has the DNA TGTGCCAGCAGCTTCGGGCGTGAGACCCAGTACTTC. It is translated as CASSFGRETQYF.

This chain uses TRBV6-5 with TRBJ1-1; no definite D call. Germline CDR1 reads MNHEY; CDR2 reads SVGAGI. This CDR3 has 13 residues. The ends were cut back, 0 bases at V and 11 bases at J, with 13 bases in the middle. The CDR3 protein is CASSYSGQAGAFF. The CDR3 DNA follows: TGTGCCAGCAGTTACTCCGGCCAGGCCGGGGCTTTCTTT.

Worth noting for this clone: A read error may account for a junction end that differs from germline. In nucleotides, the CDR3 is TGTGCCAGCAGCGTAGCGGGGGGGACAGAGACCCAGTACTTC. As protein: CASSVAGGTETQYF. The gene calls are TRBV7-9 and TRBJ2-5, with TRBD2 matching 11 bases. Germline V gene sequence: CDR1 SEHNR, CDR2 FQNEAQ (reference sequence). The CDR3 totals 14 residues.

The chain joins TRBV7-6 to TRBJ1-1; D gene uncertain. Trimming took off 0 bases at V and 2 bases at J, with 7 bases between the two ends. From germline, CDR1 is SGHVS and CDR2 FNYEAQ. The CDR3 sequence is 14 residues long. This CDR3 is CASSLATSNTEAFF. CDR3 DNA: TGTGCCAGCAGCTTAGCCACCTCAAACACTGAAGCTTTCTTT.

The chain's CDR3 is CASSVWGYNTGELFF. The CDR3 coding sequence is TGTGCCAGCAGTGTTTGGGGGTATAACACCGGGGAGCTGTTTTTT. This chain joins TRBV6-1 and TRBJ2-2; the D call may be TRBD1 or TRBD2 (5 bases each). In germline, CDR1 is MNHNS, CDR2 SASEGT. The CDR3 is made up of 15 amino acids. The germline V and J ends were trimmed by 4 bases and 2 bases, with 11 bases remaining between them.

A single count supports this clone. The chain carries TRBV4-3 and TRBJ2-3; no definite D call. Between the trimmed V and J ends, which lost 1 base and 10 bases, there was a span of 12 bases. The CDR3 loop spans 13 amino acids. CDR1 is LGHNA, CDR2 YSLEER, per germline. The CDR3 nucleotides read TGCGCCAGCAGCCAAGTGCGATCTGTGGCGCAGTATTTT. Translation: CASSQVRSVAQYF.

The genes are TRBV7-2 and TRBJ1-5; 7 bases are shared with TRBD1. Trimming took 4 bases from V and 5 from J; bases not matched to a gene: 8. The CDR3 runs 15 residues. Germline CDR1 is SGHTA and CDR2 is FQGNSA. The CDR3 reads CASSSWTRGDQPQHF. The CDR3 DNA reads as TGTGCCAGCAGCTCATGGACCAGGGGGGATCAGCCCCAGCATTTT.

In DNA form, the CDR3 reads TGTGCCACCAGCAGAGGACAAAGCAATCAGCCCCAGCATTTT. This translates into CATSRGQSNQPQHF. V gene TRBV15 combines with J gene TRBJ1-5; D unclear. V was pared by 1 base and J by 1 base, with 5 bases between. There are 14 residues in the CDR3. Germline lookup yields CDR1 LNHNV and CDR2 YYDKDF (reference sequence).

The rearrangement joins TRBV2 to TRBJ2-1; 10 nucleotides line up with TRBD2. This CDR3 contains 14 residues. Germline V lookup: CDR1 SNHLY, CDR2 FYNNEI. V was clipped by 10 bases and J by 4 bases; unmatched bases: 7. The CDR3 loop is CATLAGALYNEQFF. The CDR3 nucleotides read TGTGCCACGCTAGCGGGGGCCCTTTACAATGAGCAGTTCTTC.

This clone was seen more than once but under ten times. The V gene is TRBV19, the J gene TRBJ2-1; 8 bases line up with TRBD2. The CDR3 totals 14 residues. Looked up from germline, CDR1 is LNHDA and CDR2 is SQIVND (reference sequence). Germline trimming cut 7 bases from V and 4 bases from J; bases unmatched to any gene: 6. As DNA, the CDR3 is TGTGCCAGTAAAGCGGGGGAAGGGTACAATGAGCAGTTCTTC. Its protein is CASKAGEGYNEQFF.

This clone has more than one count but fewer than ten. This rearrangement joins TRBV6-1 to TRBJ2-2, with 12 positions matching TRBD1. The CDR3 loop spans 15 amino acids. The germline CDR1 and CDR2 sequences are MNHNS and SASEGT. Trimming at V came to 6 bases and at J to 7 bases, leaving 6 bases not matched to a gene. CDR3 nucleotide sequence: TGTGCCAGCAGGCCGGGACAGGGGGCCGTCGGGGAGCTGTTTTTT. This encodes CASRPGQGAVGELFF.

The gene calls are TRBV6-6 and TRBJ1-1; D is uncertain. The CDR3 is made up of 15 amino acids. V lost 5 bases and J 4 bases, leaving 17 bases between the germline ends. Germline V gives CDR1 MNHNY, CDR2 SVGAGI (reference sequence). CDR3 sequence reads: CASSGSTPVGTEAFF. CDR3 coding DNA: TGTGCCAGCAGTGGATCGACACCCGTGGGCACTGAAGCTTTCTTT.

This chain uses TRBV18 with TRBJ2-3, with D perhaps being TRBD1 or TRBD2 (7 bases each). V gave up 3 bases and J gave up 4 bases, with 14 bases separating them. In germline, CDR1 is KGHSH, CDR2 LQKENI. This CDR3 is 15 amino acids long. CDR3 nucleotide sequence: TGTGCCAGCTCACCGTTCCCAGGGGGGGCAGATACGCAGTATTTT. Amino acid sequence: CASSPFPGGADTQYF.

This clone was seen once. This sequence joins TRBV5-6 and TRBJ1-6; D is unresolved. This CDR3 has 15 residues. Trimming left V 2 bases short and J 10 bases short, with 16 bases between. CDR1 SGHDT and CDR2 YYEEEE come from the germline V gene. DNA of the CDR3: TGTGCCAGCAGCTTCGGAGCACGGGTGGCATCACCCCTCCACTTT. Residues: CASSFGARVASPLHF.

The CDR3 loop is CASCDRGRHGYTF. The CDR3, as DNA: TGTGCCAGTTGCGACAGGGGGAGGCATGGCTACACCTTC. V is TRBV27 and J is TRBJ1-2, with 9 bases lining up with TRBD1. The junction had 8 bases not matched to a gene; V was cut back by 9 bases and J by 6 bases. Looked up from germline, CDR1 is MNHEY and CDR2 is SMNVEV (reference sequence). The CDR3 sequence is 13 residues long.

This clone has only a few counts. The chain couples TRBV27 to TRBJ2-7; 8 bases line up with TRBD1. The germline V gene encodes CDR1 MNHEY and CDR2 SMNVEV (reference sequence). J gave up 4 bases and V 6 bases, and 5 bases lay outside the gene matches. The CDR3 has 13 amino acids. The CDR3 DNA reads as TGTGCCAGCAGGCGGACAGGGAGATACGAGCAGTACTTC. Translating it yields CASRRTGRYEQYF.

In its sample, this clone was seen a few times. This chain uses TRBV7-9 with TRBJ2-5, with D uncertain. Deletions cut 5 bases from V and 5 bases from J, with 15 bases between. This CDR3 has 14 amino acids. The V gene's germline CDR1 is SEHNR and CDR2 FQNEAQ (reference sequence). The CDR3 region is CASSDGWKRETQYF. The CDR3, as DNA: TGTGCCAGCAGCGACGGGTGGAAAAGGGAGACCCAGTACTTC.

The chain employs TRBV10-3 and TRBJ2-5; 9 bases align to TRBD1. V was clipped by 6 bases and J by 5 bases; unmatched bases: 10. The CDR3 totals 15 residues. Germline values: CDR1 ENHRY, CDR2 SYGVKD. The CDR3 region has the DNA TGTGCCATCAGCCGGGACAGGGTCGGTGGGGAGACCCAGTACTTC. Amino acid sequence: CAISRDRVGGETQYF.